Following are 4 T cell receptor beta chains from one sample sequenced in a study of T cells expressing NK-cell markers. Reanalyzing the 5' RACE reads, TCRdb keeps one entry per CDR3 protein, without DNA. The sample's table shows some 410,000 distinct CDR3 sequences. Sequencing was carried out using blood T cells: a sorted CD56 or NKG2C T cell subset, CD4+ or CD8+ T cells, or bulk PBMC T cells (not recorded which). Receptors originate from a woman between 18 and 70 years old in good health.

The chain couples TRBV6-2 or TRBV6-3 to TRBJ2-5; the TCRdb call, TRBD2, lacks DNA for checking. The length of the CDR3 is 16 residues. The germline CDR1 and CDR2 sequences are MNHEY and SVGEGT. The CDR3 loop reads CASRTPRSGGGETQYF.

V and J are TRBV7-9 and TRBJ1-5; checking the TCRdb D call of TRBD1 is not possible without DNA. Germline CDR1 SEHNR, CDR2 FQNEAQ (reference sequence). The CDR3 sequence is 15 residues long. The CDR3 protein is CASSTDRERDQPQHF.

The chain's CDR3 is CASSETTSSHSYEQYF. V and J are TRBV25-1 and TRBJ2-7; TCRdb designates TRBD2, a call that cannot be tested without DNA. The CDR3 loop spans 16 amino acids. Germline-derived CDR1 and CDR2 are MGHDK and SYGVNS.

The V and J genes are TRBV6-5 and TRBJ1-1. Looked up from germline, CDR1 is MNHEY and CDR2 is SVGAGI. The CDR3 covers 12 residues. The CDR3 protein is CASSYGGTEAFF.